This is a list of T cell receptor beta chains from one sample in a study of shared clonotypes between healthy human individuals. The protocol was immunoSEQ multiplex PCR, while the TCRdb copy is restricted to in-frame clones and leaves out a portion. This table holds about 980,000 clones, over 60% found once. Specimen: memory CD4+ T cells sorted from blood. These receptors were taken from a man between 18 and 35 years old in good health. CDR3s include the opening cysteine and the closing phenylalanine or tryptophan. The D gene is left open where the match is weak. The size entry is marked missing in some rows and otherwise reads once, few, many or a size class.

TRBJ2-5 TRBV18 . . TGTGCCAGCTCCCGAAACCCCCGAGAGACCCAGTACTTC CASSRNPRETQYF
TRBJ1-5 TRBV30 . . TGTGCCTGGAGCCAGTGGGGGCACAATCAGCCCCAGCATTTT CAWSQWGHNQPQHF
TRBJ1-1 TRBV28 . . TGTGCCAGCAGTTTTCTGAGATTGAACACTGAAGCTTTCTTT CASSFLRLNTEAFF
TRBJ2-3 TRBV5-1 . . TGCGCCAGCAGCCCCGGAGGGACCGCAGATACGCAGTATTTT CASSPGGTADTQYF
TRBJ2-7 TRBV18 . . TGTGCCAGCTCACCACTAGCGAACTACGAGCAGTACTTC CASSPLANYEQYF
TRBJ1-6 TRBV6-5 . . TGTGCCAGCTCTTGGACAGAGAATTCACCCCTCCACTTT CASSWTENSPLHF
TRBJ2-2 TRBV28 once . TGTGCCAGCAGGCCCCCGAAGGGCGGGGAGCTGTTTTTT CASRPPKGGELFF
TRBJ2-2 TRBV29-1 . . TGCAGCGTTGAATCCGTCGGGGACACCGGGGAGCTGTTTTTT CSVESVGDTGELFF
TRBJ1-1 TRBV6-1 many . TGTGCCAGCAGTGGTCAGACGGGAGGGACCACTGAAGCTTTCTTT CASSGQTGGTTEAFF
TRBJ2-7 TRBV20-1 . . TGCAGTGCAAGGACCGGTTACGAGCAGTACTTC CSARTGYEQYF
TRBJ2-7 TRBV27 . TRBD1 TGTGCCAGCAGTTTTAGGGGACAGGGCACCTACGAGCAGTACTTC CASSFRGQGTYEQYF
TRBJ1-5 TRBV30 few . TGTGCCTGGACCCCGCAGGCCAATCAGCCCCAGCATTTT CAWTPQANQPQHF
TRBJ2-2 TRBV14 . . TGTGCCAGCAGCCACCAACGGGAGCTGTTTTTT CASSHQRELFF
TRBJ2-7 TRBV5-4 many TRBD1 TGTGCCAGCAGGGTTGACAGGGACCGCTCCTACGAGCAGTACTTC CASRVDRDRSYEQYF
TRBJ1-1 TRBV5-1 . TRBD1 TGCGCCAGCAGCACCAGACAGGGGGTGGGTGAAGCTTTCTTT CASSTRQGVGEAFF
TRBJ2-7 TRBV4-1 . . TGCGCCAGCAGCCAACTCGAAACAGGGATGTCCGAGCAGTACTTC CASSQLETGMSEQYF
TRBJ1-1 TRBV11-2 . . TGTGCCAGCAGCTCCTCGGACAGAAGGACTGAAGCTTTCTTT CASSSSDRRTEAFF
TRBJ2-7 TRBV9 . . TGTGCCAGCAGCGCCCTAGTCCCCGACAGGTTGAGTACCTACGAGCAGTACTTC CASSALVPDRLSTYEQYF
TRBJ2-7 TRBV6-1 . . TGTGCCTTAAGCCGCGGCAGCCTCTACGAGCAGTACTTC CALSRGSLYEQYF
TRBJ2-3 TRBV4-1 . . TGCGCCAGCAGCAGGGGCAACACAGATACGCAGTATTTT CASSRGNTDTQYF
TRBJ1-3 TRBV30 . . TGTGCCTGGAGTACCGGGTCTGGAAACACCATATATTTT CAWSTGSGNTIYF
TRBJ2-5 TRBV7-6 . . TGTGCCAGCAGCTTTCAAGACTTTTCCCCAGGGGAGACCCAGTACTTC CASSFQDFSPGETQYF
TRBJ2-3 TRBV4-2 . . TGTGCCAGCAGCCAGACAGATACGCAGTATTTT CASSQTDTQYF
TRBJ2-5 TRBV30 . TRBD2 TGTGCCTGGAGTCCCTCTAGCGGGAGAGGAGAGACCCAGTACTTC CAWSPSSGRGETQYF
TRBJ2-5 TRBV5-1 . TRBD1 TGCGCCAGCAGCACGGGACAGGGGGATCGGGAGACCCAGTACTTC CASSTGQGDRETQYF
TRBJ1-1 TRBV5-6 few . TGTGCCAGCAGCTTGGTACACGAAGACAAAGCTTTCTTT CASSLVHEDKAFF
TRBJ2-5 TRBV7-2 . TRBD2 TGTGCCAGCAGCTACCGGACTAGCGGGGGGCCCCAGACCCAGTACTTC CASSYRTSGGPQTQYF
TRBJ1-4 TRBV30 . . TGTGCCTCAAGGGGGGACTATGAAAAACTGTTTTTT CASRGDYEKLFF
TRBJ2-7 TRBV7-2 . TRBD2 TGTGCCAGCAGCCGCCGACTAGCGGGAGGCTACGAGCAGTACTTC CASSRRLAGGYEQYF
TRBJ2-7 TRBV5-4 . . TGTGCCAGCATGAGATCAACGGGCGGGCCTACCTACGAGCAGTACTTC CASMRSTGGPTYEQYF
TRBJ2-7 TRBV28 . . TGTGCCAGCAGTGCTACCTACGAGCAGTACTTC CASSATYEQYF
TRBJ2-5 TRBV6-1 . . TGTGCCAGCAGTGAGAGACCAGAGACCCAGTACTTC CASSERPETQYF
TRBJ1-1 TRBV2 . . TGTGCCAGCAGTGAGAGGGCCACTGAAGCTTTCTTT CASSERATEAFF
TRBJ1-1 TRBV7-8 . TRBD1 TGTGCCAGCAGCTTATTGAGGGACAGAATGAACACTGAAGCTTTCTTT CASSLLRDRMNTEAFF
TRBJ2-3 TRBV20-1 . . TGCAGTGCTGGACCGAAGGATACGCAGTATTTT CSAGPKDTQYF
TRBJ2-7 TRBV18 . . TGTGCCAGCTCACCACCCTCGCTCATCTACGAGCAGTACTTC CASSPPSLIYEQYF
TRBJ1-2 TRBV7-2 . . TGTGCCAGCAGCCCAGGGGTGGAGACTGGCTACACCTTC CASSPGVETGYTF